This T cell receptor beta chain was captured in a study of shared clonotypes between healthy human individuals. Study-level findings and limits: Sharing of clonotypes among donors was expected to vary with sequencing depth.

Germline V gene lookup returns CDR1 SGHAT and CDR2 FQNNGV. J gave up 5 bases and V 5 bases, and 11 bases lay outside the gene matches. The CDR3 has 15 residues. To note about this clone: Its antigen remains unknown.

This table comes from immunoSEQ multiplex PCR, and its TCRdb copy is limited to in-frame clones, with some not included. Of around 530,000 clones listed, just over 75% are singletons. Healthy and HIV-negative, the adult donors had no recent acute infections or vaccinations. Every one of the donors was a Caucasian adult that lived in Nashville, Tennessee. The clonotype was recovered from a woman aged 40 to 50 in good health. Some clones in this sample may be carry-over from other donors' samples. Sequenced sample: PBMCs. This chain joins TRBV11-2 and TRBJ2-7, with TRBD2 identical over 8 bases. For the CDR3, the DNA is TGTGCCAGCAGCACCTATCGGGGGGGTTCCCACGAGCAGTACTTC. It codes for CASSTYRGGSHEQYF.